The clone carrying this T cell receptor (beta chain) was found many times. This CDR3 contains 14 residues. Germline V CDR1 and CDR2: ENHRY, SYGVKD. V was trimmed by 3 bases and J by 2 bases, leaving 10 bases between them. The entry originates in a study of T-cell reconstitution after alpha-beta-depleted transplantation in children. This sample's TCRbeta library carried unique molecular identifier barcodes. TCRdb independently ran MiXCR on the PCR reads; one entry per CDR3 protein. The table has some 490,000 distinct CDR3 sequences, under 15% seen once. Specimen: PBMCs from the stem cell graft donor, collected from the stem cell graft. The receptor comes from a human donor who donated a stem cell graft to a child with combined immunodeficiency. The J gene is TRBJ1-2, the V gene TRBV10-3; the D gene is possibly TRBD1 (5 bases). The CDR3 is CAISEDRTNYGYTF. Here the CDR3 DNA reads TGTGCCATCAGTGAAGACAGAACGAACTATGGCTACACCTTC.